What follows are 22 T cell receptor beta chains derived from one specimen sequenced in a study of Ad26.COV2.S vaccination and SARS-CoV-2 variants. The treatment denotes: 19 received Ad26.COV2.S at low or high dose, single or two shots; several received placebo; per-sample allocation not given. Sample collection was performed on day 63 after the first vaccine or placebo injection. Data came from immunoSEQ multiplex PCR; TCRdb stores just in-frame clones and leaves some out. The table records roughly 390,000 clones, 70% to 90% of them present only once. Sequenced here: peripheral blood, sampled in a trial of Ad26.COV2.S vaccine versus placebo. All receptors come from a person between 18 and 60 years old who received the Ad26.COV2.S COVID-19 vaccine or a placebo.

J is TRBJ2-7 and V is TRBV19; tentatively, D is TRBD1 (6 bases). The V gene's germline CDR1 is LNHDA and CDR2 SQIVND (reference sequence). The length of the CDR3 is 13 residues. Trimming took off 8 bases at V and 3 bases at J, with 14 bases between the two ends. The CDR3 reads CASSRQAGYEQYF. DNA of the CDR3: TGTGCCAGTTCACGACAGGCGGGCTACGAGCAGTACTTC. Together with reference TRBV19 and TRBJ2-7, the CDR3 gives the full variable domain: DGGITQSPKYLFRKEGQNVTLSCEQNLNHDAMYWYRQDPGQGLRLIYYSQIVNDFQKGDIAEGYSVSREKKESFPLTVTSAQKNPTAFYLCASSRQAGYEQYFGPGTRLTVT.

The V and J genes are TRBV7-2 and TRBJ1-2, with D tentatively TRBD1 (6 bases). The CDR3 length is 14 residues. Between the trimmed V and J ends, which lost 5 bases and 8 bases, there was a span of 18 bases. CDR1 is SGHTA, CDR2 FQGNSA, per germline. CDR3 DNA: TGTGCCAGCAGCCCCATAAACAGGGCTCAGGGCTACACCTTC. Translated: CASSPINRAQGYTF.

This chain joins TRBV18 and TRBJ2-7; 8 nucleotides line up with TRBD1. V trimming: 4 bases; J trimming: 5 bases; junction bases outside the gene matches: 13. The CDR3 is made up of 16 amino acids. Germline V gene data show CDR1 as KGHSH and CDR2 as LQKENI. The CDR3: CASSLQVGQGANEQYF. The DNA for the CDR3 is TGTGCCAGCTCACTTCAGGTCGGGCAGGGGGCGAACGAGCAGTACTTC.

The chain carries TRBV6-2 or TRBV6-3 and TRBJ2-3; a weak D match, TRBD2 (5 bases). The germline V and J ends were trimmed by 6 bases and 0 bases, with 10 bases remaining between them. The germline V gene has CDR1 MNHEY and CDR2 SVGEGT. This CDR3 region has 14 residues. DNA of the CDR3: TGTGCCAGCAGCACTAGTACTAGCACAGATACGCAGTATTTT. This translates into CASSTSTSTDTQYF.

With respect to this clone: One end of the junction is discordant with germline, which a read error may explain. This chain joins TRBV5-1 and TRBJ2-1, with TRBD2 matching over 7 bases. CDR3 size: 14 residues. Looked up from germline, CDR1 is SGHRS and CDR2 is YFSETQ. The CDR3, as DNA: TGCGCCAGCAGCGACGAAATTTCACTCCATCGGGGGGTCTTC. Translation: CASSDEISLHRGVF.

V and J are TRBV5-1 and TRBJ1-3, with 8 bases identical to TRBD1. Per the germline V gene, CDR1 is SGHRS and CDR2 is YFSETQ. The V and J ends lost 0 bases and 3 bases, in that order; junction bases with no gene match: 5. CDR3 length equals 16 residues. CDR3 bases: TGCGCCAGCAGCTTGGGGGGGACAGGCGATGGAAACACCATATATTTT. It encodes CASSLGGTGDGNTIYF.

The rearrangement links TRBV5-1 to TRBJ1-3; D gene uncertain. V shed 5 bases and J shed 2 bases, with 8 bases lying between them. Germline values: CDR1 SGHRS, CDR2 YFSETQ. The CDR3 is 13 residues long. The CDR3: CASRAEPGNTIYF. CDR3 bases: TGCGCCAGCAGGGCCGAGCCTGGAAACACCATATATTTT.

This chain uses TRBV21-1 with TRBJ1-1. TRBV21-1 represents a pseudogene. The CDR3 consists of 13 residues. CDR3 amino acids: CASSKGRRVVAFF. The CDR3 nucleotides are TGTGCCAGCAGCAAAGGGCGACGAGTGGTGGCTTTCTTT.

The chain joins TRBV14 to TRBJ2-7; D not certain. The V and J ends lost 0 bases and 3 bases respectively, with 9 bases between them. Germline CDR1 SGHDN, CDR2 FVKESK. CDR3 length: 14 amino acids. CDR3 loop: CASSQDRLIYEQYF. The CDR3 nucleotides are TGTGCCAGCAGCCAAGATAGGCTTATCTACGAGCAGTACTTC.

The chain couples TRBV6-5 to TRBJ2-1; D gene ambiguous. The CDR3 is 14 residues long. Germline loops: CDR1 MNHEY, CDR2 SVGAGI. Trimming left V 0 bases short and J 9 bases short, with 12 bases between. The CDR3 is CASSYSQSPAEQFF. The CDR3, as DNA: TGTGCCAGCAGTTACTCCCAATCGCCGGCTGAGCAGTTCTTC.

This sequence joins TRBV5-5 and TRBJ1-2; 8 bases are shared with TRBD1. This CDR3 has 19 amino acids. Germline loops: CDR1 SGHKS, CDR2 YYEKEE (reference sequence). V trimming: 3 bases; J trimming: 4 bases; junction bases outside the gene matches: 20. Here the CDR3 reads CASSYSHRDRGWRSYGYTF. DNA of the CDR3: TGTGCCAGCAGCTACTCCCACAGAGACAGGGGTTGGAGGAGCTATGGCTACACCTTC.

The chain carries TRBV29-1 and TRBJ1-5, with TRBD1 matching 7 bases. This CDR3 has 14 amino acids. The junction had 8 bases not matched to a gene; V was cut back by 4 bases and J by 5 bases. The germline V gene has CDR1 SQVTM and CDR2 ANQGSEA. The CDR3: CSVVAGGGDQPQHF. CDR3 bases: TGCAGCGTTGTGGCAGGGGGAGGCGATCAGCCCCAGCATTTT.

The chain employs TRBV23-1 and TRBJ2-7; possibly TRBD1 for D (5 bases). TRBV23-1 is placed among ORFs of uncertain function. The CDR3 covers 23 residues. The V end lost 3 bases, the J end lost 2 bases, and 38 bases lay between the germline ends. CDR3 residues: CASSHPCLFRGKAPPIRPYEQYF. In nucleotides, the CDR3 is TGCGCCAGCAGTCACCCATGCCTGTTTAGGGGTAAGGCACCACCTATCCGACCCTACGAGCAGTACTTC.

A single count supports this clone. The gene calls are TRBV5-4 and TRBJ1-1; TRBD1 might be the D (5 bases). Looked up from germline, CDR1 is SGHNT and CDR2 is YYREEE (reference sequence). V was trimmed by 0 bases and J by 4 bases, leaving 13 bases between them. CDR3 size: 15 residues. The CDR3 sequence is CASSLASGDVTEAFF. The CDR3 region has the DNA TGTGCCAGCAGCTTGGCCTCGGGGGACGTCACTGAAGCTTTCTTT.

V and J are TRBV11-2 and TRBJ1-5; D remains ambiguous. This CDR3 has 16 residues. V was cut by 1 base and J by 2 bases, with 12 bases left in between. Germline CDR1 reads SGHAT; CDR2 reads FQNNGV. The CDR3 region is CASSLVWEGGNQPQHF. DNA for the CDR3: TGTGCCAGCAGCTTAGTGTGGGAAGGTGGCAATCAGCCCCAGCATTTT.

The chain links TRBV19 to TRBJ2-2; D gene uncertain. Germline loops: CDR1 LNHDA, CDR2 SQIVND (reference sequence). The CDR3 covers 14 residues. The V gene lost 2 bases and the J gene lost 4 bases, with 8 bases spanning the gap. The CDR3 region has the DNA TGTGCCAGTAGTATATATCCTTCCACCGGGGAGCTGTTTTTT. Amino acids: CASSIYPSTGELFF. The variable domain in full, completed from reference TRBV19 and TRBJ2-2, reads DGGITQSPKYLFRKEGQNVTLSCEQNLNHDAMYWYRQDPGQGLRLIYYSQIVNDFQKGDIAEGYSVSREKKESFPLTVTSAQKNPTAFYLCASSIYPSTGELFFGEGSRLTVL.

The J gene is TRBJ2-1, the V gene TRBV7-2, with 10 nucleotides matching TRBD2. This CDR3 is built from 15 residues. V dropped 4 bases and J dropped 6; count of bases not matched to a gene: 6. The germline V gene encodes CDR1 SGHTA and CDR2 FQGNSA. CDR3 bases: TGTGCCAGCAGCTCCCGAGCGGGGGGGCCCAATGAGCAGTTCTTC. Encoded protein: CASSSRAGGPNEQFF.

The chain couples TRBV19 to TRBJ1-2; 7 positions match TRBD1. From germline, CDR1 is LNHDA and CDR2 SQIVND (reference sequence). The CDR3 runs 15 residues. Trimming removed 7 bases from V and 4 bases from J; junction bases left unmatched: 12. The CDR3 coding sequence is TGTGCCAGTAACTCCAATCCGGGACAGTTCTATGGCTACACCTTC. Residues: CASNSNPGQFYGYTF. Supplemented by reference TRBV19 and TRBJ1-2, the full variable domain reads DGGITQSPKYLFRKEGQNVTLSCEQNLNHDAMYWYRQDPGQGLRLIYYSQIVNDFQKGDIAEGYSVSREKKESFPLTVTSAQKNPTAFYLCASNSNPGQFYGYTFGSGTRLTVV.

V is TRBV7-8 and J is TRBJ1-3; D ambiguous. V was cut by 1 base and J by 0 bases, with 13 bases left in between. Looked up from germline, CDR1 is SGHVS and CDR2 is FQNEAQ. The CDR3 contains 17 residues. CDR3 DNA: TGTGCCAGCAGCTTAGGTCGGGTCTGGAGCTCTGGAAACACCATATATTTT. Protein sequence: CASSLGRVWSSGNTIYF.

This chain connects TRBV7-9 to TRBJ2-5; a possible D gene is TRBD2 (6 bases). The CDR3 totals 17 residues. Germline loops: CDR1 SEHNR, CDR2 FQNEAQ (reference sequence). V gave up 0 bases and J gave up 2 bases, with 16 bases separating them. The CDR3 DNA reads TGTGCCAGCAGCTTAGCCCGTTTGGGAGGAGGGCAAGAGACCCAGTACTTC. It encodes CASSLARLGGGQETQYF.

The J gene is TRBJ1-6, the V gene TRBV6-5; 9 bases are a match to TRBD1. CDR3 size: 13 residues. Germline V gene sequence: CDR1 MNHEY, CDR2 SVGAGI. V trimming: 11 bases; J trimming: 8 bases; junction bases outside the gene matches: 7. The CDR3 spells CACRQGGDSPLHF. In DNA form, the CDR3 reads TGTGCCTGCCGACAGGGGGGTGATTCACCCCTCCACTTT.

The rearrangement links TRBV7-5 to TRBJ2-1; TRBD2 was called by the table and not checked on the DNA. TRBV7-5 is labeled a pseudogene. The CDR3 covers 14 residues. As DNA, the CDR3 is TGTGCCAGAAGCTCTCGGGACTCTCGAGGCGAGCAGTTCTTC. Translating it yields CARSSRDSRGEQFF.